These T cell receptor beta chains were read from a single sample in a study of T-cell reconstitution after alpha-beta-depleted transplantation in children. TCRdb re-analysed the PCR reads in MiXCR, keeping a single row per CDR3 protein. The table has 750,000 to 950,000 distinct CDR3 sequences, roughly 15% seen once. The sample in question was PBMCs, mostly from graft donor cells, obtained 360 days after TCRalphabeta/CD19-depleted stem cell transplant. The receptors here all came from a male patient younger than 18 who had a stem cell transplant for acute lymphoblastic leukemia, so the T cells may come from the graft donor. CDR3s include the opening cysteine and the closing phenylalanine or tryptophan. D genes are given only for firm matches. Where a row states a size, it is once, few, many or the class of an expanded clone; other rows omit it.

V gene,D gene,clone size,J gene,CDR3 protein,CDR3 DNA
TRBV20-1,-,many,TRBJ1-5,CSAAARWEPQHF,TGCAGTGCTGCTGCCCGCTGGGAGCCCCAGCATTTT
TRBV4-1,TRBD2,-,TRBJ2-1,CASSRTSGIGTEQFF,TGCGCCAGCAGCCGGACTAGCGGGATAGGAACTGAGCAGTTCTTC
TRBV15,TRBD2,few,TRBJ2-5,CATSRPGTSGKETQYF,TGTGCCACCAGCAGACCCGGGACTAGCGGGAAAGAGACCCAGTACTTC
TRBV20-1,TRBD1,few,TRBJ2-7,CSARDLDRGYEQYF,TGCAGTGCTAGAGATCTGGACAGGGGTTACGAGCAGTACTTC
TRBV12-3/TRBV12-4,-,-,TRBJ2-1,CASSSGTHSYNEQFF,TGTGCCAGCAGTTCCGGGACGCACTCCTACAATGAGCAGTTCTTC
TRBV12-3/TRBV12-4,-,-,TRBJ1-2,CASTWGGHGYTF,TGTGCCAGCACCTGGGGGGGTCATGGCTACACCTTC
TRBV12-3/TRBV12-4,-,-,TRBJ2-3,CASSLPGYGTDTQYF,TGTGCCAGCAGTTTACCGGGATACGGGACAGATACGCAGTATTTT
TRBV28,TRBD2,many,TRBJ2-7,CASSLTSGRGTYEQYF,TGTGCCAGCAGTCTGACTAGCGGGAGGGGGACCTACGAGCAGTACTTC
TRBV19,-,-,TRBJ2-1,CASSIVMGWFNEQFF,TGTGCCAGTAGTATAGTAATGGGGTGGTTCAATGAGCAGTTCTTC
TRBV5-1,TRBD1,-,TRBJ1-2,CASSPGQGAVGYTF,TGCGCCAGCAGCCCGGGACAGGGGGCCGTCGGCTACACCTTC
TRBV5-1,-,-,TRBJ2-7,CASSLGRPSYEQYF,TGCGCCAGCAGCTTGGGCCGCCCTTCCTACGAGCAGTACTTC
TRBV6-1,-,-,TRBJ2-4,CAIRLDGSKNIQYF,TGTGCCATCAGACTGGACGGATCTAAAAACATTCAGTACTTC
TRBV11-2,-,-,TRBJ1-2,CASSLRERSYGYTF,TGTGCCAGCAGCTTAAGGGAGAGAAGTTATGGCTACACCTTC
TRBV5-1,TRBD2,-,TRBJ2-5,CASSRVASGSHRETQYF,TGCGCCAGCAGTCGGGTGGCTAGCGGGAGCCATCGGGAGACCCAGTACTTC
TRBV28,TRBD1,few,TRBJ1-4,CASSLMGTALNEKLFF,TGTGCCAGCAGTTTAATGGGGACAGCCCTTAATGAAAAACTGTTTTTT
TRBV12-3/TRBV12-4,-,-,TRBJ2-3,CASSFEQVLDTQYF,TGTGCCAGCAGTTTCGAACAGGTCCTAGATACGCAGTATTTT
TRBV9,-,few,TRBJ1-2,CASSPGTYNYGYTF,TGTGCCAGCAGCCCTGGGACGTATAACTATGGCTACACCTTC
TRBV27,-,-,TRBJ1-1,CASRSGWRVTEAFF,TGTGCCAGCCGGTCGGGGTGGAGAGTTACTGAAGCTTTCTTT
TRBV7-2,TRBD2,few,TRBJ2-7,CASRSISGRAINEQYF,TGTGCCAGCAGATCCATTAGCGGGAGGGCCATAAACGAGCAGTACTTC
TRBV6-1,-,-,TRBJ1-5,CASGRGGSNQPQHF,TGTGCCAGCGGCCGTGGGGGGAGCAATCAGCCCCAGCATTTT
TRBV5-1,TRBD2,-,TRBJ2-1,CASSYTSGRARTYNEQFF,TGCGCCAGCAGCTATACTAGCGGGAGGGCCCGCACCTACAATGAGCAGTTCTTC
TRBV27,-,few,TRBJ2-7,CASSGFSGEQYF,TGTGCCAGCAGCGGGTTCTCTGGCGAGCAGTACTTC
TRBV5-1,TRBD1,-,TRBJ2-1,CASSEWTGIDNEQFF,TGCGCCAGCAGCGAGTGGACAGGGATCGACAATGAGCAGTTCTTC
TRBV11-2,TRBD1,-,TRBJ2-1,CASSISLRDRYRGNEQFF,TGTGCCAGCTCCATTAGCCTCCGGGACAGGTACAGGGGAAATGAGCAGTTCTTC
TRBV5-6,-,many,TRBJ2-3,CASSLGDRGPSGDTQYF,TGTGCCAGCAGCTTAGGAGACAGAGGGCCCTCCGGAGATACGCAGTATTTT
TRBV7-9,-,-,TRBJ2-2,CASMRGEAGTGELFF,TGTGCCAGCATGAGGGGAGAAGCGGGCACCGGGGAGCTGTTTTTT
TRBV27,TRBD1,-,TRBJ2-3,CASSPRTGPRGYTQYF,TGTGCCAGCAGTCCTCGGACAGGGCCGCGGGGATACACGCAGTATTTT
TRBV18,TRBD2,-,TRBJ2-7,CASSPGEGLISYEQYF,TGTGCCAGCTCACCGGGGGAGGGGCTCATCAGCTACGAGCAGTACTTC